This T cell receptor beta chain was documented in a study of CD8 T cells in Susac syndrome (dated 2019 in TCRdb). Describing the broader study: The study used repertoire sequencing to test whether antigen drove CD8+ T cell activation and differentiation in Susac syndrome. The clonality of the CD8+ T cell repertoire was compared across 12 healthy donors, around 14 Susac syndrome patients and under 19 multiple sclerosis patients.

High-throughput TCR beta sequencing profiled peripheral blood CD8+ and CD4+ T cells from healthy donors, Susac syndrome patients and multiple sclerosis patients. The multiple sclerosis controls were treatment-naive patients whose relapsing-remitting disease, either stable or active, fulfilled the revised McDonald criteria. Bulk CD8+ and CD4+ T cells were purified magnetically by negative isolation, whereas CD8+ TEMRA cells were enriched by FACS. Blood was collected in EDTA tubes and processed within 24 hours, with PBMCs isolated through density gradient centrifugation. PBMCs intended for TCR sequencing were cryopreserved in liquid nitrogen and were subsequently thawed in a 37 degrees C water bath. A purity of at least 90% was achieved for sorted or isolated CD4+, CD8+ and CD8+ TEMRA cells. Results and caveats for the whole study, not just this receptor: The study acknowledged that relatively few individuals were included in the TCR sequencing and HLA analysis.

This clonotype was detected only a few times. Its antigen is not yet known. Per-base qualities were not stored, and no clone one base away is much larger. In the germline V gene (reference sequence), CDR1 corresponds to MNHEY and CDR2 to SMNVEV. Trimming costs V 2 bases and J 5 bases, and their ends lie 9 bases apart. Taken from cysteine to phenylalanine, the CDR3 has 13 residues. Of the read, only the CDR3 DNA is kept; its 39 bases are in frame from base 1. RNA was extracted using the RNeasy kit, and roughly 0.5 to 1 ug of the RNA was reverse transcribed with random hexamers. The immunoSEQ multiplex PCR assay, covering 54 Vbeta and 13 Jbeta segments, was used to amplify TCR beta CDR3 regions. To correct PCR amplification bias, a synthetic template baseline was used for both primer optimization and computational correction. Under the source paper's analysis protocol: Reads were annotated to V, D and J genes per IMGT and analyzed with immunoSEQ Analyzer, keeping only productive sequences. Clonality was computed as one minus Shannon entropy normalized by log2 of the number of productive unique sequences. For each patient and control, public and private clones were evaluated within the 100 most prevalent clones. Clones were defined as Susac-specific when absent from the healthy and MS cohorts, from about 970 published viral clones and from other ImmuneACCESS disease sequences. TCRdb trimmed the raw reads at Q25, called clones with MiXCR and kept productive beta chains. Entries are consolidated by CDR3 protein sequence, retaining the most common genes and DNA. The V and J calls follow TCRdb's processing rather than the paper's. For this sample there are hundreds of thousands of distinct CDR3 sequences; 75% to 85% appear just once. The top ten constitute roughly 0.22% of the sample.

Rearrangement joined TRBV27 to TRBJ1-2; the D gene is unclear. The TCR was taken from a human donor with multiple sclerosis. The source material was CD8+ T cells from PBMCs. The sequence in DNA is TGTGCCAGCAGTTTAGGCCAGGAATATGGCTACACCTTC. Its amino acids are CASSLGQEYGYTF.